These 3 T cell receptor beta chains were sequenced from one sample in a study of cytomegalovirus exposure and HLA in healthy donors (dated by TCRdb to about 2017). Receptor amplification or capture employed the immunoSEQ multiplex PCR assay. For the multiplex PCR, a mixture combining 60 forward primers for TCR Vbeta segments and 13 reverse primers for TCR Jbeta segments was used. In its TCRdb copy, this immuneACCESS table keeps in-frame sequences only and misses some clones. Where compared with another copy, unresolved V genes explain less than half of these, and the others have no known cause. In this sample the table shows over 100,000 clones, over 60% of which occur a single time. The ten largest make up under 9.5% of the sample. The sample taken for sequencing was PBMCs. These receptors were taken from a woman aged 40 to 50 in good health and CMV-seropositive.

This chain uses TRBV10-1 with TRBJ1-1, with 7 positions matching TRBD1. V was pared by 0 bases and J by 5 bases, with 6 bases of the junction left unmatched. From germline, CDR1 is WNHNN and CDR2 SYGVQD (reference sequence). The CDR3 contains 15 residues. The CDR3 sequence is CASSESAFRGTEAFF. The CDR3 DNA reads TGCGCCAGCAGTGAGTCGGCGTTCAGGGGGACTGAAGCTTTCTTT.

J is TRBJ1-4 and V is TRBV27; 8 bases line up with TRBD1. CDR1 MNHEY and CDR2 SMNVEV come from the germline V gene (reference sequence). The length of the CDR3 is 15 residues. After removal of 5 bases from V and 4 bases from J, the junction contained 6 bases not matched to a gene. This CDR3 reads CASSPRQGNNEKLFF. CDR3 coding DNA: TGTGCCAGCAGTCCCCGACAGGGGAATAATGAAAAACTGTTTTTT.

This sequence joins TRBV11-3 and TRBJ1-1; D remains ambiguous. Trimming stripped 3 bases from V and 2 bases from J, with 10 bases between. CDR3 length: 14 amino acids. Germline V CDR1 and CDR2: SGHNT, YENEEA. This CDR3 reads CASSFSPINTEAFF. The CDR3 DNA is TGTGCCAGCAGCTTTAGCCCAATCAACACTGAAGCTTTCTTT. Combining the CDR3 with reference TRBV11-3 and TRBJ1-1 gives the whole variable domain EAGVVQSPRYKIIEKKQPVAFWCNPISGHNTLYWYLQNLGQGPELLIRYENEEAVDDSQLPKDRFSAERLKGVDSTLKIQPAELGDSAVYLCASSFSPINTEAFFGQGTRLTVV.